A selection of T cell receptor beta chains follows, all from one sample in a study of blood T cell repertoires in COVID-19. Data came from immunoSEQ multiplex PCR; TCRdb stores just in-frame clones and leaves some out. The sample holds over 80,000 clones; around 72% are singletons and the top ten take under 5%. Sample: peripheral blood. The receptors were sampled from a man between 65 and 85 years old with COVID-19, enrolled during active disease. CDR3s include the opening cysteine and the closing phenylalanine or tryptophan. A D gene is named only where the DNA matches it firmly. The listing skips clone size in some rows; elsewhere it reads once, few, many or a size class.

CDR3aa: CASSKQGSGETQYF
CDR3nt: TGTGCCAGCAGCAAACAGGGATCGGGGGAGACCCAGTACTTC
abundance: NA
v_gene: TRBV9
j_gene: TRBJ2-5
len: 14
d_gene: NA

CDR3aa: CASSPGTPAYNEQFF
CDR3nt: TGCGCCAGCAGCCCCGGGACACCCGCCTACAATGAGCAGTTCTTC
abundance: NA
v_gene: TRBV5-1
j_gene: TRBJ2-1
len: 15
d_gene: NA

CDR3aa: CASSLSGLTEAFF
CDR3nt: TGTGCCAGCAGCTTAAGCGGGTTAACTGAAGCTTTCTTT
abundance: NA
v_gene: TRBV7-9
j_gene: TRBJ1-1
len: 13
d_gene: NA

CDR3aa: CSVDRGGNYEQYF
CDR3nt: TGCAGCGTTGACAGGGGTGGGAACTACGAGCAGTACTTC
abundance: NA
v_gene: TRBV29-1
j_gene: TRBJ2-7
len: 13
d_gene: NA

CDR3aa: CASSEGAGQPQHF
CDR3nt: TGTGCCAGCAGTGAGGGGGCAGGGCAGCCCCAGCATTTT
abundance: few
v_gene: TRBV6-4
j_gene: TRBJ1-5
len: 13
d_gene: NA

CDR3aa: CASSLPGYGYTF
CDR3nt: TGTGCCAGCAGCTTGCCAGGGTATGGCTACACCTTC
abundance: NA
v_gene: TRBV5-6
j_gene: TRBJ1-2
len: 12
d_gene: NA

CDR3aa: CAWSVGGYTEAFF
CDR3nt: TGTGCCTGGAGTGTAGGGGGTTACACTGAAGCTTTCTTT
abundance: NA
v_gene: TRBV30
j_gene: TRBJ1-1
len: 13
d_gene: NA

CDR3aa: CASVGQTNTEAFF
CDR3nt: TGTGCCAGCGTCGGACAGACGAACACTGAAGCTTTCTTT
abundance: NA
v_gene: TRBV28
j_gene: TRBJ1-1
len: 13
d_gene: NA

CDR3aa: CASRWLSGGNSPLHF
CDR3nt: TGTGCCAGCAGATGGTTGTCCGGAGGGAATTCACCCCTCCACTTT
abundance: NA
v_gene: TRBV27
j_gene: TRBJ1-6
len: 15
d_gene: NA

CDR3aa: CASSVGVDNNEQYF
CDR3nt: TGTGCCAGCAGCGTAGGGGTGGACAACAACGAGCAGTACTTC
abundance: NA
v_gene: TRBV9
j_gene: TRBJ2-7
len: 14
d_gene: NA

CDR3aa: CASSERASGLNTGELFF
CDR3nt: TGTGCCAGCAGTGAGCGAGCTAGCGGACTTAACACCGGGGAGCTGTTTTTT
abundance: few
v_gene: TRBV6-4
j_gene: TRBJ2-2
len: 17
d_gene: TRBD2

CDR3aa: CACGLNQETQYF
CDR3nt: TGTGCCTGCGGACTCAACCAAGAGACCCAGTACTTC
abundance: few
v_gene: TRBV5-4
j_gene: TRBJ2-5
len: 12
d_gene: NA

CDR3aa: CASSSGTGGGYGYTF
CDR3nt: TGTGCCAGCAGTTCCGGTACAGGGGGTGGTTATGGCTACACCTTC
abundance: NA
v_gene: TRBV28
j_gene: TRBJ1-2
len: 15
d_gene: TRBD1

CDR3aa: CASSYQGEQYF
CDR3nt: TGTGCCAGCAGTTACCAGGGGGAGCAGTACTTC
abundance: NA
v_gene: TRBV7-2
j_gene: TRBJ2-7
len: 11
d_gene: NA

CDR3aa: CASSLLPGLRTSNQPQHF
CDR3nt: TGTGCCAGCAGTCTACTCCCGGGACTCCGAACTAGCAATCAGCCCCAGCATTTT
abundance: once
v_gene: TRBV28
j_gene: TRBJ1-5
len: 18
d_gene: NA

CDR3aa: CASRALAGALYNEQFF
CDR3nt: TGTGCCAGCAGAGCCTTAGCGGGGGCCCTCTACAATGAGCAGTTCTTC
abundance: NA
v_gene: TRBV6-4
j_gene: TRBJ2-1
len: 16
d_gene: TRBD2

CDR3aa: CASSPRTGWNSPLHF
CDR3nt: TGTGCCAGCAGCCCACGGACAGGGTGGAATTCACCCCTCCACTTT
abundance: NA
v_gene: TRBV9
j_gene: TRBJ1-6
len: 15
d_gene: TRBD1

CDR3aa: CASSFGGGQGGSPLHF
CDR3nt: TGTGCCAGCAGCTTTGGCGGGGGACAGGGGGGTTCACCCCTCCACTTT
abundance: NA
v_gene: TRBV5-4
j_gene: TRBJ1-6
len: 16
d_gene: TRBD1

CDR3aa: CASSPLTGSSYNEQFF
CDR3nt: TGTGCCAGCAGCCCTCTTACAGGGAGCTCCTACAATGAGCAGTTCTTC
abundance: NA
v_gene: TRBV7-2
j_gene: TRBJ2-1
len: 16
d_gene: NA

CDR3aa: CASSLAPSTGELFF
CDR3nt: TGTGCCAGCAGCTTAGCTCCTAGCACCGGGGAGCTGTTTTTT
abundance: few
v_gene: TRBV7-9
j_gene: TRBJ2-2
len: 14
d_gene: NA

CDR3aa: CASTGDFGLAGGSSSYNEQFF
CDR3nt: TGTGCCAGCACCGGGGACTTTGGACTAGCGGGAGGTTCGAGCTCCTACAATGAGCAGTTCTTC
abundance: NA
v_gene: TRBV2
j_gene: TRBJ2-1
len: 21
d_gene: TRBD2

CDR3aa: CASSLLSGGGANVLTF
CDR3nt: TGTGCCAGCAGCTTACTGTCAGGGGGTGGGGCCAACGTCCTGACTTTC
abundance: NA
v_gene: TRBV5-4
j_gene: TRBJ2-6
len: 16
d_gene: TRBD1

CDR3aa: CASSLAGSNQPQHF
CDR3nt: TGTGCCAGCAGCTTAGCGGGCAGCAATCAGCCCCAGCATTTT
abundance: NA
v_gene: TRBV7-2
j_gene: TRBJ1-5
len: 14
d_gene: NA

CDR3aa: CASSLGYVWDRDYDEQFF
CDR3nt: TGTGCCAGCAGCCTTGGGTATGTTTGGGACAGGGATTATGATGAGCAGTTCTTC
abundance: NA
v_gene: TRBV7-9
j_gene: TRBJ2-1
len: 18
d_gene: TRBD1

CDR3aa: CASSQWFTGHAEAFF
CDR3nt: TGTGCCAGCAGCCAATGGTTTACAGGACACGCTGAAGCTTTCTTT
abundance: NA
v_gene: TRBV14
j_gene: TRBJ1-1
len: 15
d_gene: NA

CDR3aa: CSANRNYGYTF
CDR3nt: TGCAGTGCTAACCGGAACTATGGCTACACCTTC
abundance: NA
v_gene: TRBV20-1
j_gene: TRBJ1-2
len: 11
d_gene: NA

CDR3aa: CATSRDSIRDRGRDQPQHF
CDR3nt: TGTGCCACCAGCAGAGATTCGATTCGGGACAGGGGTCGGGATCAGCCCCAGCATTTT
abundance: NA
v_gene: TRBV15
j_gene: TRBJ1-5
len: 19
d_gene: TRBD1

CDR3aa: CASSLEGLAGSYNEQFF
CDR3nt: TGTGCCAGCAGCTTAGAGGGACTAGCGGGCTCCTACAATGAGCAGTTCTTC
abundance: NA
v_gene: TRBV7-2
j_gene: TRBJ2-1
len: 17
d_gene: TRBD2

CDR3aa: CASSYRGGTYEQYF
CDR3nt: TGCGCCAGCAGCTACAGGGGGGGGACCTACGAGCAGTACTTC
abundance: NA
v_gene: TRBV5-1
j_gene: TRBJ2-7
len: 14
d_gene: NA

CDR3aa: CASGRMNEKLFF
CDR3nt: TGTGCCAGCGGCAGGATGAATGAAAAACTGTTTTTT
abundance: few
v_gene: TRBV28
j_gene: TRBJ1-4
len: 12
d_gene: NA

CDR3aa: CATSDSGQGRTGELFF
CDR3nt: TGTGCCACCAGTGATTCGGGACAGGGACGGACCGGGGAGCTGTTTTTT
abundance: few
v_gene: TRBV24-1
j_gene: TRBJ2-2
len: 16
d_gene: TRBD1